The 22 T cell receptor beta chains below come from one sample, sequenced in a study of blood T cell repertoires in COVID-19. Sequenced by immunoSEQ multiplex PCR; TCRdb stores in-frame clones only, minus some. The repertoire holds around 330,000 clones, around 90% seen once, with 8.5% to 10% in the top ten. Sample: PBMCs or T cells enriched from blood (not recorded which). The receptors originated from a woman aged 18-29 years who had recovered from COVID-19.

This sequence joins TRBV7-9 and TRBJ1-4; the D is unclear. This CDR3 comprises 13 residues. Germline V gene data show CDR1 as SEHNR and CDR2 as FQNEAQ (reference sequence). The germline V and J ends were trimmed by 1 base and 7 bases, with 7 bases remaining between them. The CDR3 region is CASSLGALEKLFF. In DNA form, the CDR3 reads TGTGCCAGCAGCTTAGGGGCCCTTGAAAAACTGTTTTTT.

This clone came up a few times. The chain is built from TRBV13 and TRBJ1-6; D call uncertain. CDR1 and CDR2 from the germline V gene are PRHDT and FYEKMQ (reference sequence). The CDR3 runs 16 residues. The V end was cut by 5 bases, the J end by 0 bases, with 11 bases between. CDR3 nucleotides: TGTGCCAGCAGCCTCGACACCGGCTCCTATAATTCACCCCTCCACTTT. Residues: CASSLDTGSYNSPLHF.

This chain links TRBV7-2 with TRBJ1-1, with D possibly being TRBD1 (6 bases). CDR1 SGHTA and CDR2 FQGNSA come from the germline V gene. V shed 5 bases and J shed 2 bases, with 21 bases lying between them. This CDR3 is 17 amino acids long. The CDR3 DNA is TGTGCCAGCAGCCATAGGGAGATTGGGACAACCAACACTGAAGCTTTCTTT. Amino acid sequence: CASSHREIGTTNTEAFF.

This CDR3 reads CASSHLGQGDYGYTF. The DNA for the CDR3 is TGCGCCAGCAGCCACCTCGGACAGGGCGACTATGGCTACACCTTC. The chain is built from TRBV5-1 and TRBJ1-2; 8 nucleotides line up with TRBD1. CDR3 length: 15 residues. Germline CDR1 reads SGHRS; CDR2 reads YFSETQ. V lost 4 bases, J lost 3 bases, and 8 bases stayed unmatched.

This clone was recorded once. This chain joins TRBV9 and TRBJ2-7; weak D call: TRBD2 (6 bases). The CDR3 length is 14 residues. V was shortened by 4 bases and J by 6 bases, with 17 bases between the two germline ends. Germline CDR1 SGDLS, CDR2 YYNGEE. CDR3 protein: CASSPRSGTGEQYF. The CDR3 DNA sequence: TGTGCCAGCAGCCCACGTAGCGGAACGGGCGAGCAGTACTTC.

The chain combines TRBV7-2 with TRBJ2-7, with a weak D call TRBD1 (6 bases). The CDR3 extends over 12 amino acids. Germline-derived CDR1 and CDR2 are SGHTA and FQGNSA. Between the trimmed V and J ends, which lost 5 bases and 3 bases, there was a span of 8 bases. This chain's CDR3 is CASSKQGYEQYF. The CDR3 region has the DNA TGTGCCAGCAGCAAACAGGGCTACGAGCAGTACTTC.

The CDR3 nucleotides read TGTGCCAGCAGCCTATACAGGGTGGGCAATCAGCCCCAGCATTTT. It yields the protein CASSLYRVGNQPQHF. The chain carries TRBV7-8 and TRBJ1-5; TRBD1 might be the D (6 bases). CDR3 length: 15 residues. In germline, CDR1 is SGHVS, CDR2 FQNEAQ. With 5 bases removed from V and 2 bases from J, the gap between germline ends came to 13 bases.

This rearrangement joins TRBV5-3 to TRBJ1-2; 10 nucleotides line up with TRBD1. TRBV5-3 is an ORF for which the function is uncertain. The CDR3 has 17 residues. Trimming at V came to 0 bases and at J to 1 base, leaving 6 bases not matched to a gene. CDR3 amino acids: CARSLGRRDRGNYGYTF. CDR3 coding DNA: TGTGCCAGAAGCTTGGGACGCCGGGACAGGGGTAACTATGGCTACACCTTC.

The chain employs TRBV28 and TRBJ2-1; D is possibly TRBD2 (6 bases). V was shortened by 10 bases and J by 8 bases, with 12 bases between the two germline ends. CDR3 size: 11 residues. CDR1 MDHEN and CDR2 SYDVKM come from the germline V gene. CDR3: CAIADRDEQFF. CDR3 sequence (DNA): TGTGCCATAGCGGACCGAGATGAGCAGTTCTTC.

The chain carries TRBV15 and TRBJ1-6; perhaps TRBD1 as D (6 bases). Trimming removed 0 bases from V and 0 bases from J, with 15 bases in between. Germline CDR1 is LNHNV and CDR2 is YYDKDF (reference sequence). CDR3 length: 19 amino acids. The CDR3 DNA reads as TGTGCCACCAGCAGAGATTTGGTCCAGGGGAGCTCCTATAATTCACCCCTCCACTTT. It specifies CATSRDLVQGSSYNSPLHF. Looking up the rest from reference TRBV15 and TRBJ1-6 gives the full variable domain: DAMVIQNPRYQVTQFGKPVTLSCSQTLNHNVMYWYQQKSSQAPKLLFHYYDKDFNNEADTPDNFQSRRPNTSFCFLDIRSPGLGDTAMYLCATSRDLVQGSSYNSPLHFGNGTRLTVT.

V usage is TRBV19 and J usage is TRBJ2-1; TRBD2 is a possible D gene (6 bases). CDR3 length equals 15 residues. Germline CDR1 reads LNHDA; CDR2 reads SQIVND (reference sequence). The V end lost 10 bases, the J end lost 3 bases, and 19 bases lay between the germline ends. The CDR3 sequence: CATRTNGGNYNEQFF. The CDR3 DNA reads as TGTGCCACCAGGACAAACGGGGGAAACTACAATGAGCAGTTCTTC.

The chain recombines TRBV9 with TRBJ2-5; 12 nucleotides match TRBD2. The junction had 8 bases not matched to a gene; V was cut back by 0 bases and J by 5 bases. The CDR3 loop spans 17 amino acids. Per germline, CDR1 SGDLS and CDR2 YYNGEE. DNA for the CDR3: TGTGCCAGCAGCGTAGAAGCCGGGACTAGCGGGTCGGAGACCCAGTACTTC. Translation: CASSVEAGTSGSETQYF. The full variable domain, in which reference TRBV9 and TRBJ2-5 provide the parts outside the CDR3, is DSGVTQTPKHLITATGQRVTLRCSPRSGDLSVYWYQQSLDQGLQFLIQYYNGEERAKGNILERFSAQQFPDLHSELNLSSLELGDSALYFCASSVEAGTSGSETQYFGPGTRLLVL.

The V gene is TRBV19, the J gene TRBJ1-4, with D tentatively TRBD1 (5 bases). The length of the CDR3 is 13 residues. V was shortened by 8 bases and J by 2 bases, with 9 bases between the two germline ends. The germline V gene has CDR1 LNHDA and CDR2 SQIVND (reference sequence). CDR3 loop: CASRGSTNEKLFF. The CDR3 nucleotides read TGTGCCAGTCGGGGGTCTACTAATGAAAAACTGTTTTTT.

The gene calls are TRBV7-2 and TRBJ2-7; D possibly corresponds to TRBD1 (7 bases). Trimming took off 6 bases at V and 3 bases at J, with 15 bases between the two ends. The germline V gene has CDR1 SGHTA and CDR2 FQGNSA. CDR3 length: 14 amino acids. The DNA for the CDR3 is TGTGCCAGCAGAAGAGGAGGGACAGACTACGAGCAGTACTTC. The encoded protein is CASRRGGTDYEQYF.

This sequence joins TRBV7-9 and TRBJ2-3; a weak D match, TRBD2 (7 bases). CDR3 length: 15 amino acids. V was clipped by 4 bases and J by 5 bases, with 16 bases between them. Germline CDR1 is SEHNR and CDR2 is FQNEAQ (reference sequence). The CDR3 spells CASSSGRGFGDTQYF. CDR3 bases: TGTGCCAGCAGCTCGGGGAGGGGGTTCGGAGATACGCAGTATTTT.

This clone was observed once. The rearrangement links TRBV5-6 to TRBJ2-6, with TRBD1 matching over 7 bases. Per the germline V gene, CDR1 is SGHDT and CDR2 is YYEEEE. V was clipped by 4 bases and J by 2 bases; unmatched bases: 6. CDR3 size: 16 residues. The CDR3 here is CASSRQGTTGANVLTF. In nucleotides, the CDR3 is TGTGCCAGCAGCCGACAGGGAACAACTGGGGCCAACGTCCTGACTTTC.

J is TRBJ1-4 and V is TRBV5-8, with D unresolved. Between the trimmed V and J ends, which lost 2 bases and 7 bases, there was a span of 12 bases. The CDR3 totals 14 residues. From germline, CDR1 is SGHTS and CDR2 YDEGEE. CDR3 loop: CASSFERVGEKLFF. The CDR3 region has the DNA TGTGCCAGCAGCTTTGAGAGGGTGGGTGAAAAACTGTTTTTT. The variable domain in full, completed from reference TRBV5-8 and TRBJ1-4, reads EAGVTQSPTHLIKTRGQQATLRCSPISGHTSVYWYQQALGLGLQFLLWYDEGEERNRGNFPPRFSGRQFPNYSSELNVNALELEDSALYLCASSFERVGEKLFFGSGTQLSVL.

J is TRBJ2-3 and V is TRBV10-3; TRBD1 is a possible D gene (6 bases). The CDR3 has 13 residues. Germline V gene lookup returns CDR1 ENHRY and CDR2 SYGVKD. V lost 7 bases to trimming and J lost 10 bases, with 18 bases between them. This chain's CDR3 is CAIMGAAQGSQYF. The CDR3 DNA reads as TGTGCCATCATGGGGGCCGCGCAGGGATCGCAGTATTTT.

The chain is built from TRBV7-2 and TRBJ1-2; 10 nucleotides line up with TRBD1. The CDR3 spans 15 residues. Germline V lookup: CDR1 SGHTA, CDR2 FQGNSA. V was pared by 3 bases and J by 1 base, with 2 bases of the junction left unmatched. CDR3 amino acids: CASSFGQGVNYGYTF. CDR3 sequence (DNA): TGTGCCAGCAGCTTTGGACAGGGGGTTAACTATGGCTACACCTTC.

In its sample, this clone was seen once. The chain is built from TRBV5-1 and TRBJ2-5, with 10 positions matching TRBD2. Germline V gives CDR1 SGHRS, CDR2 YFSETQ. CDR3 length: 18 amino acids. V shed 0 bases and J 4 bases; nucleotides not matched to a gene: 12. CDR3: CASSLGLAGLNGRETQYF. CDR3 DNA: TGCGCCAGCAGCTTGGGACTAGCGGGTCTTAACGGTCGAGAGACCCAGTACTTC.

This clone was observed at least ten times. The chain links TRBV5-1 to TRBJ2-5, with 8 bases aligning to TRBD1. This CDR3 has 15 residues. Looked up from germline, CDR1 is SGHRS and CDR2 is YFSETQ. After removal of 4 bases from V and 4 bases from J, the junction contained 9 bases not matched to a gene. The CDR3 loop is CASSRGQDVLETQYF. The CDR3 DNA reads TGCGCCAGCAGCCGGGGACAGGACGTTCTAGAGACCCAGTACTTC.

This chain joins TRBV7-2 and TRBJ1-6; D may be TRBD1 (6 bases). CDR1 and CDR2 (germline): SGHTA, FQGNSA. The germline V and J ends were trimmed by 5 bases and 10 bases, with 21 bases remaining between them. The CDR3 has 16 residues. The chain's CDR3 is CASSPNLDRPWSPLHF. The CDR3 bases are TGTGCCAGCAGCCCGAACCTCGACAGGCCTTGGTCACCCCTCCACTTT. Drawing the rest from reference TRBV7-2 and TRBJ1-6, the complete variable domain is GAGVSQSPSNKVTEKGKDVELRCDPISGHTALYWYRQSLGQGLEFLIYFQGNSAPDKSGLPSDRFSAERTGGSVSTLTIQRTQQEDSAVYLCASSPNLDRPWSPLHFGNGTRLTVT.